These 32 T cell receptor beta chains originate from one sample sequenced in a study of T cell responses to AZD1222 COVID-19 vaccine. TCRdb's table, derived via immunoSEQ multiplex PCR, lists solely in-frame clones and lacks some. The repertoire has around 160,000 clones, approximately 94% of them found once; the top ten carry approximately 0.64%. The source material was peripheral blood, sampled on day 0 of AZD1222 vaccination. Receptors originate from an adult in good health.

This rearrangement joins TRBV14 to TRBJ1-2, with D maybe TRBD1 (5 bases). Germline CDR1 and CDR2: SGHDN and FVKESK. The V gene lost 5 bases and the J gene lost 0 bases, with 16 bases spanning the gap. The length of the CDR3 is 16 residues. The CDR3 reads CASSSLPGPSNYGYTF. The DNA of the CDR3 is TGTGCCAGCAGCTCCCTACCAGGGCCCTCTAACTATGGCTACACCTTC.

This chain joins TRBV5-6 and TRBJ1-2, with D unresolved. The CDR3 extends over 15 amino acids. Trimming took 0 bases from V and 2 from J, leaving 11 bases between them. Germline CDR1 SGHDT, CDR2 YYEEEE. The CDR3 DNA sequence: TGTGCCAGCAGCTTGGGGGTCAGGACCAACTATGGCTACACCTTC. This sequence encodes CASSLGVRTNYGYTF.

The chain joins TRBV5-1 to TRBJ2-3, with TRBD2 identical over 8 bases. Germline assignment: CDR1 SGHRS and CDR2 YFSETQ. With V trimmed by 4 bases and J by 1 base, 11 bases remained unmatched. This CDR3 has 17 amino acids. Written as DNA, the CDR3 is TGCGCCAGCAGCCTATCCCCCAGCGGGAGCGGCACAGATACGCAGTATTTT. This gives the protein CASSLSPSGSGTDTQYF.

The genes are TRBV11-3 and TRBJ2-3; D not certain. The length of the CDR3 is 13 residues. Trimming left V 2 bases short and J 6 bases short, with 9 bases between. Germline V lookup: CDR1 SGHNT, CDR2 YENEEA. CDR3 sequence reads: CASSLSPPDTQYF. The CDR3 region has the DNA TGTGCCAGCAGCTTATCCCCACCTGATACGCAGTATTTT.

The V and J genes are TRBV28 and TRBJ2-5; D is uncertain. The germline V gene encodes CDR1 MDHEN and CDR2 SYDVKM. The V gene lost 3 bases and the J gene lost 5 bases, with 7 bases spanning the gap. This CDR3 comprises 12 residues. For the CDR3, the DNA is TGTGCCAGCAGTTTTTTGGGGGAGACCCAGTACTTC. Its protein product is CASSFLGETQYF.

The rearrangement uses TRBV3-1 (or the pseudogene TRBV3-2) and TRBJ2-1, with 7 nucleotides matching TRBD2. V trimming: 2 bases; J trimming: 0 bases; junction bases outside the gene matches: 13. Germline assignment: CDR1 LGHDT and CDR2 YNNKEL (reference sequence). This CDR3 has 19 amino acids. CDR3 sequence (DNA): TGTGCCAGCAGCCAACTTTCGGCGGCTAGCGGATACTCCTACAATGAGCAGTTCTTC. It encodes CASSQLSAASGYSYNEQFF.

V usage is TRBV27 and J usage is TRBJ2-1, with 7 bases matching TRBD2. This CDR3 comprises 15 residues. Germline CDR1 and CDR2: MNHEY and SMNVEV (reference sequence). V shed 3 bases, J shed 3 bases, and the junction held 5 bases outside the gene matches. The CDR3 DNA is TGTGCCAGCAGTTTCCAGCGGGACCGCTACAATGAGCAGTTCTTC. Its protein is CASSFQRDRYNEQFF.

V usage is TRBV29-1 and J usage is TRBJ1-2; unclear D gene. CDR3 length: 9 residues. Germline V gives CDR1 SQVTM, CDR2 ANQGSEA. Trimming removed 6 bases from V and 12 bases from J, with 11 bases in between. CDR3 sequence (DNA): TGCAGCGTCCTCGAGGGAAACACCTTC. It codes for CSVLEGNTF. Together with reference TRBV29-1 and TRBJ1-2, the CDR3 gives the full variable domain: SAVISQKPSRDICQRGTSLTIQCQVDSQVTMMFWYRQQPGQSLTLIATANQGSEATYESGFVIDKFPISRPNLTFSTLTVSNMSPEDSSIYLCSVLEGNTFGSGTRLTVV.

Written as DNA, the CDR3 is TGTGCCAGCAGCCTGTCGACAGGGGACTACGAGCAGTACTTC. Residues: CASSLSTGDYEQYF. The V call is TRBV7-8, the J call TRBJ2-7, with TRBD1 matching over 8 bases. Germline assignment: CDR1 SGHVS and CDR2 FQNEAQ. The CDR3 covers 14 residues. V lost 5 bases to trimming and J lost 3 bases; unmatched junction nucleotides: 6.

The chain joins TRBV28 to TRBJ2-7, with 14 bases aligning to TRBD2. The CDR3 has 15 amino acids. Germline V gene lookup returns CDR1 MDHEN and CDR2 SYDVKM. Unmatched junction bases numbered 9, after V lost 5 bases and J lost 9 bases. The CDR3 loop is CASSPSTSGRAGQYF. CDR3 DNA: TGTGCCAGCAGTCCATCGACTAGCGGGAGGGCCGGGCAGTACTTC.

The V call is TRBV18, the J call TRBJ1-1; 8 bases align to TRBD1. The length of the CDR3 is 15 residues. V trimming: 3 bases; J trimming: 1 base; junction bases outside the gene matches: 4. Germline V gene sequence: CDR1 KGHSH, CDR2 LQKENI. Here the CDR3 reads CASSPTGTGNTEAFF. The CDR3 nucleotides are TGTGCCAGCTCACCTACCGGGACAGGGAACACTGAAGCTTTCTTT.

The chain uses TRBV6-1 and TRBJ2-1; TRBD1 matches 7 bases. This CDR3 contains 15 residues. CDR1 and CDR2 from the germline V gene are MNHNS and SASEGT. The V gene end was trimmed by 0 bases and the J gene end by 13 bases; junction bases not matched to a gene: 12. The CDR3 region has the DNA TGTGCCAGCAGTGAAGCGCTTCAAATTCGGGACAGCCAGTTCTTC. Translation gives CASSEALQIRDSQFF.

The chain links TRBV5-5 to TRBJ1-1; D remains ambiguous. CDR1 and CDR2 (germline): SGHKS, YYEKEE (reference sequence). Trimming cost V 4 bases and J 10 bases, with 14 bases left between them. The CDR3 loop spans 12 amino acids. The CDR3 reads CASSPPSGGAFF. The CDR3 DNA reads as TGTGCCAGCAGCCCCCCTTCGGGTGGAGCTTTCTTT.

This rearrangement joins TRBV25-1 to TRBJ2-7, with D tentatively TRBD2 (5 bases). The CDR3 contains 14 residues. Germline values: CDR1 MGHDK, CDR2 SYGVNS. Deletions cut 5 bases from V and 6 bases from J, with 17 bases between. CDR3 protein: CASSLGVFGSEQYF. CDR3 DNA sequence: TGTGCCAGCAGTCTCGGGGTATTCGGGTCCGAGCAGTACTTC.

The V call is TRBV6-1, the J call TRBJ2-3; the match to TRBD2 covers 7 bases. Germline CDR1 is MNHNS and CDR2 is SASEGT. V was clipped by 0 bases and J by 8 bases; unmatched bases: 2. The CDR3 extends over 13 amino acids. The CDR3: CASSEAGGGTQYF. CDR3 sequence (DNA): TGTGCCAGCAGTGAAGCGGGCGGGGGTACGCAGTATTTT.

The chain combines TRBV28 with TRBJ1-1; the D gene is possibly TRBD1 (5 bases). V lost 9 bases and J lost 4, with 12 bases in between. The CDR3 totals 12 residues. Germline V CDR1 and CDR2: MDHEN, SYDVKM. The CDR3 protein is CASLPGGTEAFF. The CDR3 region has the DNA TGTGCCAGTCTTCCCGGGGGCACTGAAGCTTTCTTT. Full variable domain (missing parts from reference TRBV28 and TRBJ1-1): DVKVTQSSRYLVKRTGEKVFLECVQDMDHENMFWYRQDPGLGLRLIYFSYDVKMKEKGDIPEGYSVSREKKERFSLILESASTNQTSMYLCASLPGGTEAFFGQGTRLTVV.

The J gene is TRBJ1-2, the V gene TRBV2; D call uncertain. With 7 bases removed from V and 4 bases from J, the gap between germline ends came to 13 bases. CDR3 length: 13 residues. In germline, CDR1 is SNHLY, CDR2 FYNNEI. In DNA, the CDR3 is TGTGCCAGCACTAAGGAGTTTATCTATGGCTACACCTTC. Its translation is CASTKEFIYGYTF. Full variable domain (rest looked up from reference TRBV2 and TRBJ1-2): EPEVTQTPSHQVTQMGQEVILRCVPISNHLYFYWYRQILGQKVEFLVSFYNNEISEKSEIFDDQFSVERPDGSNFTLKIRSTKLEDSAMYFCASTKEFIYGYTFGSGTRLTVV.

This sequence joins TRBV12-3 or TRBV12-4 and TRBJ2-7, with D perhaps TRBD2 (5 bases). This CDR3 region has 12 residues. The V gene lost 3 bases and the J gene lost 7 bases, with 10 bases spanning the gap. Here the CDR3 DNA reads TGTGCCAGCAGTTTGGGGAGTTGGGAGCAGTACTTC. Its protein product is CASSLGSWEQYF.

The chain is built from TRBV24-1 and TRBJ1-5; D gene unclear. The CDR3 runs to 14 residues. CDR1 KGHDR and CDR2 SFDVKD come from the germline V gene. Trimming took off 2 bases at V and 4 bases at J, with 8 bases between the two ends. CDR3 coding DNA: TGTGCCACCAGTGATTCCACCCGTAATCAGCCCCAGCATTTT. This encodes CATSDSTRNQPQHF.

Notes on this clone: Other DNA sequences in the sample encode the same CDR3. The CDR3 nucleotides read TGTGCCAGCAGTTTATCCGGTTCTGGCTACACCTTC. This encodes CASSLSGSGYTF. The chain joins TRBV28 to TRBJ1-2; D gene uncertain. V was trimmed by 1 base and J by 7 bases, leaving 7 bases between them. Looked up from germline, CDR1 is MDHEN and CDR2 is SYDVKM. This CDR3 spans 12 amino acids.

The chain is built from TRBV15 and TRBJ1-5, with 7 bases aligning to TRBD1. J was trimmed by 4 bases and V by 5 bases; bases with no gene match: 11. CDR1 is LNHNV, CDR2 YYDKDF, per germline (reference sequence). The CDR3 has 16 amino acids. The CDR3 reads CATSPDRAYRNQPQHF. CDR3 nucleotide sequence: TGTGCCACCAGCCCCGACAGGGCTTATAGAAATCAGCCCCAGCATTTT.

The genes are TRBV5-1 and TRBJ1-1; D call uncertain. With 1 base removed from V and 1 base from J, the gap between germline ends came to 8 bases. This CDR3 is built from 14 residues. Germline CDR1 is SGHRS and CDR2 is YFSETQ. The chain's CDR3 is CASSLSGGNTEAFF. DNA of the CDR3: TGCGCCAGCAGCTTGTCTGGCGGGAACACTGAAGCTTTCTTT.

This chain joins TRBV14 and TRBJ1-5; D is undetermined. This CDR3 comprises 13 residues. The germline CDR1 and CDR2 sequences are SGHDN and FVKESK. Trimming shortened V by 0 bases and J by 9 bases, and 9 bases separated the two germline ends. The CDR3: CASSQDRKGPQHF. The CDR3 region has the DNA TGTGCCAGCAGCCAAGATCGCAAGGGGCCCCAGCATTTT.

V usage is TRBV3-1 (or the pseudogene TRBV3-2) and J usage is TRBJ1-2; possibly TRBD1 for D (5 bases). This CDR3 is built from 15 residues. Germline lookup yields CDR1 LGHDT and CDR2 YNNKEL (reference sequence). Trimming cost V 1 base and J 4 bases, with 13 bases left between them. The CDR3 DNA follows: TGTGCCAGCAGCCAAGTTATGGGACGGCCCTATGGCTACACCTTC. This translates into CASSQVMGRPYGYTF.

The chain uses TRBV19 and TRBJ1-4; D is uncertain. The CDR3 covers 15 residues. V lost 2 bases and J 7 bases, leaving 14 bases between the germline ends. CDR1 and CDR2 (germline): LNHDA, SQIVND (reference sequence). CDR3 region: CASSIWGNGGEKLFF. The CDR3 region has the DNA TGTGCCAGTAGTATATGGGGAAATGGTGGTGAAAAACTGTTTTTT.

The genes are TRBV15 and TRBJ2-2; D possibly corresponds to TRBD2 (5 bases). The germline V gene has CDR1 LNHNV and CDR2 YYDKDF (reference sequence). Trimming pared 0 bases from V and 6 bases from J, leaving 11 bases between. This CDR3 has 15 residues. The DNA for the CDR3 is TGTGCCACCAGCAGAGATAGAGGGAGTGCCGGGGAGCTGTTTTTT. Amino acid sequence: CATSRDRGSAGELFF.

This sequence joins TRBV9 and TRBJ2-5; 7 bases match TRBD2. CDR3 length: 15 residues. J lost 4 bases, V lost 0 bases, and 6 bases had no gene match. The germline CDR1 and CDR2 sequences are SGDLS and YYNGEE. CDR3 nucleotide sequence: TGTGCCAGCAGCGTAGAAGGCGGGAGAGTAGAGACCCAGTACTTC. It specifies CASSVEGGRVETQYF.

The chain couples TRBV28 to TRBJ2-1; no clear D gene. Germline assignment: CDR1 MDHEN and CDR2 SYDVKM. The CDR3 extends over 15 amino acids. V was cut by 4 bases and J by 2 bases, with 12 bases left in between. CDR3 in DNA: TGTGCCAGCAGTTACGTCACTACCACCTACAATGAGCAGTTCTTC. Its protein product is CASSYVTTTYNEQFF.

The rearrangement uses TRBV9 and TRBJ1-6; unclear D gene. The CDR3 has 13 residues. CDR1 is SGDLS, CDR2 YYNGEE, per germline. Trimming removed 1 base at V and 7 bases at J, with 6 bases between. The CDR3, as DNA: TGTGCCAGCAGCGTACATTCCAATTCACCCCTCCACTTT. Protein: CASSVHSNSPLHF.

The chain joins TRBV27 to TRBJ2-7; TRBD2 matches 7 bases. CDR3 length: 13 residues. Germline assignment: CDR1 MNHEY and CDR2 SMNVEV (reference sequence). The V gene end was trimmed by 3 bases and the J gene end by 4 bases; junction bases not matched to a gene: 3. The CDR3 nucleotides read TGTGCCAGCAGTTTCGCGGGAGAGTACGAGCAGTACTTC. Its translation is CASSFAGEYEQYF.

V gene TRBV11-2 combines with J gene TRBJ1-2, with 7 nucleotides matching TRBD1. Trimming removed 3 bases from V and 2 bases from J; junction bases left unmatched: 0. The CDR3 is 13 amino acids. CDR1 is SGHAT, CDR2 FQNNGV, per germline. The CDR3 region has the DNA TGTGCCAGCAGCTTGGACAGGAACTATGGCTACACCTTC. It yields the protein CASSLDRNYGYTF.

The rearrangement joins TRBV5-1 to TRBJ1-1, with D possibly TRBD1 on 5 matching bases. Trimming took off 5 bases at V and 1 base at J, with 9 bases between the two ends. The CDR3 consists of 13 residues. Germline assignment: CDR1 SGHRS and CDR2 YFSETQ. CDR3 amino acids: CASSGAQNTEAFF. CDR3 DNA sequence: TGCGCCAGCAGTGGGGCCCAGAACACTGAAGCTTTCTTT.